Listed below are T cell receptor beta chains from one sample, sequenced in a study of identical twins. TCRdb fed the 5' RACE reads into MiXCR, producing one record per CDR3 protein. The sample gives approximately 700,000 distinct CDR3 sequences, 15% to 20% of which show up once; 10% to 15% is in the top ten. These data were also filed under a second study, of T cells expressing NK-cell markers.

What was sequenced was PBMCs. Source of these receptors: a woman between 18 and 29 years old in good health. The CDR3 runs from the conserved cysteine through the conserved F or W. The D gene is left open where the match is weak. The size entry is marked missing in some rows and otherwise reads once, few, many or a size class.

v_gene,j_gene,d_gene,abundance,CDR3aa,CDR3nt
TRBV9,TRBJ2-7,.,few,CASSAEAAGPTYEQYF,TGTGCCAGCAGCGCAGAGGCCGCAGGGCCTACCTACGAGCAGTACTTC
TRBV30,TRBJ2-7,.,.,CAYDRGVWEQYF,TGTGCCTACGACCGAGGAGTTTGGGAGCAGTACTTC
TRBV5-1,TRBJ2-1,TRBD1,.,CASSSLGQGINEQFF,TGCGCCAGCAGCTCCCTGGGACAGGGGATCAATGAGCAGTTCTTC
TRBV15,TRBJ2-5,.,many,CATSRTTSVSETQYF,TGTGCCACCAGCAGAACCACAAGCGTTTCGGAGACCCAGTACTTC
TRBV12-3/TRBV12-4,TRBJ2-1,TRBD2,.,CASSPTGAGGYNEQFF,TGTGCCAGCAGCCCAACGGGGGCGGGAGGATACAATGAGCAGTTCTTC
TRBV29-1,TRBJ2-5,.,few,CSVEGAPETQYF,TGCAGCGTTGAAGGTGCTCCGGAGACCCAGTACTTC
TRBV5-1,TRBJ2-1,.,.,CASSVLGGLGNEQFF,TGCGCCAGCAGCGTACTAGGGGGACTGGGCAATGAGCAGTTCTTC
TRBV12-3/TRBV12-4,TRBJ2-1,TRBD2,.,CASSLTSDPAYNEQFF,TGTGCCAGCAGTCTCACTAGCGATCCGGCCTACAATGAGCAGTTCTTC
TRBV12-3/TRBV12-4,TRBJ2-2,TRBD1,.,CASRNRDSGSGELFF,TGTGCCAGCAGGAACCGGGACAGCGGATCCGGGGAGCTGTTTTTT
TRBV20-1,TRBJ2-7,.,few,CSADGASASSSYEQYF,TGCAGTGCCGACGGTGCTAGCGCCTCTAGCTCCTACGAGCAGTACTTC
TRBV12-3/TRBV12-4,TRBJ1-4,.,.,CASSHRAFFEKLFF,TGTGCCAGCAGCCACAGGGCTTTTTTTGAAAAACTGTTTTTT
TRBV5-1,TRBJ2-1,.,many,CASSLLASLQGQFF,TGCGCCAGCAGCTTGTTGGCCTCCTTACAGGGGCAGTTCTTC
TRBV12-3/TRBV12-4,TRBJ1-6,TRBD1,.,CASRGQRNSPLHF,TGTGCCAGCAGGGGACAGCGGAATTCACCCCTCCACTTT
TRBV5-1,TRBJ1-1,.,.,CASSFNTGPEAFF,TGCGCCAGCAGCTTTAATACAGGGCCTGAAGCTTTCTTT
TRBV3-1,TRBJ2-2,.,.,CASSPRRADTGELFF,TGTGCCAGCAGCCCTAGACGGGCCGACACCGGGGAGCTGTTTTTT
TRBV27,TRBJ1-1,.,.,CASSLLLITGLKMNTEAFF,TGTGCCAGCAGTTTATTGTTGATCACAGGGTTAAAGATGAACACTGAAGCTTTCTTT
TRBV12-3/TRBV12-4,TRBJ1-2,.,few,CASSPPAPYGYTF,TGTGCCAGCAGTCCCCCAGCGCCCTATGGCTACACCTTC
TRBV20-1,TRBJ2-5,.,.,CSARAQGGETQYF,TGCAGTGCTAGAGCTCAGGGGGGGGAGACCCAGTACTTC
TRBV20-1,TRBJ2-5,.,.,CSARPGGPRETQYF,TGCAGTGCTAGACCGGGCGGGCCACGGGAGACCCAGTACTTC
TRBV7-9,TRBJ2-1,TRBD2,.,CASSSRLAIGQFF,TGTGCCAGCAGCTCACGACTAGCGATCGGGCAGTTCTTC
TRBV6-2/TRBV6-3,TRBJ2-5,TRBD1,few,CASRPTRRTGEQETQYF,TGTGCCAGCAGACCCACTAGGAGGACAGGAGAACAAGAGACCCAGTACTTC
TRBV20-1,TRBJ2-2,TRBD2,few,CSARLAGGPYTGELFF,TGCAGTGCTAGATTAGCGGGGGGTCCCTACACCGGGGAGCTGTTTTTT
TRBV29-1,TRBJ2-3,.,few,CSVLLATTDTQYF,TGCAGCGTTCTTCTAGCGACCACAGATACGCAGTATTTT
TRBV12-3/TRBV12-4,TRBJ2-5,.,few,CASSLAGAGKETQYF,TGTGCCAGCAGTTTAGCCGGGGCAGGGAAAGAGACCCAGTACTTC
TRBV10-3,TRBJ2-3,TRBD1,.,CAIRGQGTDTQYF,TGTGCCATCAGGGGACAGGGTACGGATACGCAGTATTTT
TRBV13,TRBJ2-5,.,.,CASSNPSGGMEETQYF,TGTGCCAGCAGCAACCCATCCGGGGGAATGGAGGAGACCCAGTACTTC
TRBV20-1,TRBJ1-2,.,few,CSARDQGRPSYGYTF,TGCAGTGCTAGAGATCAGGGAAGGCCGTCGTATGGCTACACCTTC
TRBV5-1,TRBJ2-5,TRBD1,few,CASSLMGTGEETQYF,TGCGCCAGCAGCTTGATGGGAACAGGGGAAGAGACCCAGTACTTC
TRBV7-8,TRBJ2-3,.,.,CASSFGRQSTDTQYF,TGTGCCAGCAGCTTTGGTCGACAAAGCACAGATACGCAGTATTTT
TRBV5-1,TRBJ2-7,.,few,CASSLALDYEQYF,TGCGCCAGCAGCTTGGCCCTGGACTACGAGCAGTACTTC
TRBV6-6,TRBJ2-2,.,.,CASSLRVGELFF,TGTGCCAGCAGCCTACGGGTCGGGGAGCTGTTTTTT
TRBV20-1,TRBJ1-1,.,many,CSARDGGRVNTEAFF,TGCAGTGCTAGAGATGGGGGGAGGGTGAACACTGAAGCTTTCTTT
TRBV6-1,TRBJ1-1,.,few,CAARGTSRNTEAFF,TGTGCCGCCCGAGGGACGAGCCGGAACACTGAAGCTTTCTTT